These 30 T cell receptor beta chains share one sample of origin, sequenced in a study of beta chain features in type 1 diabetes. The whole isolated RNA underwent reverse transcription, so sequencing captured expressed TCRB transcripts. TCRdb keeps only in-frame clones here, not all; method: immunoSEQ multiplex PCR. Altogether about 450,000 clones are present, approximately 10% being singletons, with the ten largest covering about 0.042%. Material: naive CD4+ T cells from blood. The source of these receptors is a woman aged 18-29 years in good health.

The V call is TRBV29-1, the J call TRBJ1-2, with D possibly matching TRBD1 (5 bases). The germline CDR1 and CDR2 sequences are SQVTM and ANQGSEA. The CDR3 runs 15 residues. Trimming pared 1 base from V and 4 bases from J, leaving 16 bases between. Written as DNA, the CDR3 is TGCAGCGTTGAAGTCCAGGGTTCCCCTATCTATGGCTACACCTTC. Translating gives CSVEVQGSPIYGYTF.

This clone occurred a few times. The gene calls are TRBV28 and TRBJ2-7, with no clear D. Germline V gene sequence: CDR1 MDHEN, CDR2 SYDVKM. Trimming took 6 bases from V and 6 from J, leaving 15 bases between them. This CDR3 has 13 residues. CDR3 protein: CASRPRTALEQYV. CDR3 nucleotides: TGTGCCAGCAGACCGAGGACCGCTCTCGAGCAGTACGTC.

The DNA for the CDR3 is TGTGCCAGCTCTGCACAGGAGTACGAGCAGTACGTC. Translation: CASSAQEYEQYV. This chain connects TRBV18 to TRBJ2-7; D is possibly TRBD1 (5 bases). The germline gives CDR1 KGHSH, CDR2 LQKENI. V gave up 6 bases and J gave up 4 bases, with 10 bases separating them. The CDR3 totals 12 residues.

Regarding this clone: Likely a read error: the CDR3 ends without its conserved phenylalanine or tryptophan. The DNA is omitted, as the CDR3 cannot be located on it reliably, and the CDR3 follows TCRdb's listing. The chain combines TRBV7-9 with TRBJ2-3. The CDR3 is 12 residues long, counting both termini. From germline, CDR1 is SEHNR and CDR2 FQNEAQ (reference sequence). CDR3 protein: CASSLGSGDDDL.

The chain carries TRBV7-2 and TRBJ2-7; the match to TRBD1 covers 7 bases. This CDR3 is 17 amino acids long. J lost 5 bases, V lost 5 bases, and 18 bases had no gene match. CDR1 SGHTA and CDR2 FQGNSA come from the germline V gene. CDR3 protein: CASSLYWDSPRHDEQYF. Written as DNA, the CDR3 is TGTGCCAGCAGCCTTTACTGGGACAGCCCCAGGCACGACGAGCAGTACTTC.

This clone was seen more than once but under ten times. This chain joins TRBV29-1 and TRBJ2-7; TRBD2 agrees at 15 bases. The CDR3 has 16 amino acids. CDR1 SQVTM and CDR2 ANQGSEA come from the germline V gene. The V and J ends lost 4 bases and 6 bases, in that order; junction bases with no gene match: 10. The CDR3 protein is CSVAGLAGGPPREQYF. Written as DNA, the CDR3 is TGCAGCGTTGCCGGACTAGCGGGAGGGCCCCCTCGCGAGCAGTACTTC.

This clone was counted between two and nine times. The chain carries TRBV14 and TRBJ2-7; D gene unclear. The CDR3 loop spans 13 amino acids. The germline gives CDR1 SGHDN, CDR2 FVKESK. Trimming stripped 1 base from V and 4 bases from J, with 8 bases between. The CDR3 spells CASSQGVFYEQYV. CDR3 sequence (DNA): TGTGCCAGCAGCCAAGGAGTTTTTTACGAGCAGTACGTC.

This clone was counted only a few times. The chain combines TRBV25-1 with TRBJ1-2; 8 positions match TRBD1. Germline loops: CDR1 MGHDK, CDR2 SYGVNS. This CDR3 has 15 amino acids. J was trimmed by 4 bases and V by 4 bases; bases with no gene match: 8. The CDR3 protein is CASSASGTGRYGYTF. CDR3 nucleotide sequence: TGTGCCAGCAGTGCTTCCGGGACAGGACGCTATGGCTACACCTTC.

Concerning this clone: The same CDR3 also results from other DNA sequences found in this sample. Written as DNA, the CDR3 is TGTGCCACCAGCAGAGATGGGGGGCCAGATACGCAGTATTTT. Its translation: CATSRDGGPDTQYF. This sequence joins TRBV15 and TRBJ2-3; D may correspond to TRBD1 or TRBD2 (6 bases each). The V and J ends lost 0 bases and 4 bases respectively, with 8 bases between them. The CDR3 is 14 residues long. Germline CDR1 and CDR2: LNHNV and YYDKDF (reference sequence).

The CDR3 DNA reads TGCAGCGTTGATTTTCGTGCCGATTTCAATGGCTACACCTTC. Amino acid sequence: CSVDFRADFNGYTF. The rearrangement links TRBV29-1 to TRBJ1-2; the D is unclear. V was trimmed by 3 bases and J by 6 bases, leaving 17 bases between them. Germline V gene data show CDR1 as SQVTM and CDR2 as ANQGSEA. The CDR3 has 14 residues. Full variable domain (outside the CDR3, taken from reference TRBV29-1 and TRBJ1-2): SAVISQKPSRDICQRGTSLTIQCQVDSQVTMMFWYRQQPGQSLTLIATANQGSEATYESGFVIDKFPISRPNLTFSTLTVSNMSPEDSSIYLCSVDFRADFNGYTFGSGTRLTVV.

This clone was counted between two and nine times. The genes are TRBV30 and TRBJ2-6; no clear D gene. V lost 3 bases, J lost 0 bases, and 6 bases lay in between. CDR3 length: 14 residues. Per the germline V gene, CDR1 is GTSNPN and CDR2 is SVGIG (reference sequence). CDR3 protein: CAWSRTSGANVLTF. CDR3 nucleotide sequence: TGTGCCTGGAGCCGGACCTCTGGGGCCAACGTCCTGACTTTC.

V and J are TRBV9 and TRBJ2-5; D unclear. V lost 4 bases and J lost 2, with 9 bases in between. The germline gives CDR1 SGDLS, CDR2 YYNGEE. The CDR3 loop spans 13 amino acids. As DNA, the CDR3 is TGTGCCAGCAGCTATCGCTCACAAGAGACCCAGTACTTC. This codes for CASSYRSQETQYF.

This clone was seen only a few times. CDR3 bases: TGCGCCAGGGGGACAGATACGCAGTATTTT. Its translation: CARGTDTQYF. The gene calls are TRBV23-1 and TRBJ2-3; the D is unclear. TRBV23-1 carries the ORF label, with uncertain function. V was clipped by 9 bases and J by 3 bases, with 4 bases between them. There are 10 residues in the CDR3.

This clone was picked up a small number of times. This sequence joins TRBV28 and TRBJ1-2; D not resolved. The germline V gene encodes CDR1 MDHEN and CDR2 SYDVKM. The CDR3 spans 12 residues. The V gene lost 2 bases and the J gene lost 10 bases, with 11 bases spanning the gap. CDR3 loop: CASSLRRVDYTF. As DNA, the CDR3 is TGTGCCAGCAGTTTAAGGAGGGTTGACTACACCTTC.

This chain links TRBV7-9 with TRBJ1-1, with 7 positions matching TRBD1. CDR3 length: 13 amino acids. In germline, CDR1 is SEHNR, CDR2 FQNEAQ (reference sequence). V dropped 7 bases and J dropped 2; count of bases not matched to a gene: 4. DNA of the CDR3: TGTGCCAGCACCAACAGGGGAAACACTGAAGCTTTCTTT. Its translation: CASTNRGNTEAFF.

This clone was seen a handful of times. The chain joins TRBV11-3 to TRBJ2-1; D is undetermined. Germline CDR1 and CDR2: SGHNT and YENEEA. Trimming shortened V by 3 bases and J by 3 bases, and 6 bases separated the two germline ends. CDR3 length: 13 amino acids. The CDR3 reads CASSFNGYNEQFF. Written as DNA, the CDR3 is TGTGCCAGCAGCTTTAATGGCTACAATGAGCAGTTCTTC.

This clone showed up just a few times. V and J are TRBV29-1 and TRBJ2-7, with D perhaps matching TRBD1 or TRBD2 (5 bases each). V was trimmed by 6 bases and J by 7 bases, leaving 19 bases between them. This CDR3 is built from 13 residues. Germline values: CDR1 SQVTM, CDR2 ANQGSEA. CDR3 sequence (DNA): TGCAGCGTCGTAGGGGATCGACGGAGGGAGCAGTACTTC. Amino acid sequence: CSVVGDRRREQYF.

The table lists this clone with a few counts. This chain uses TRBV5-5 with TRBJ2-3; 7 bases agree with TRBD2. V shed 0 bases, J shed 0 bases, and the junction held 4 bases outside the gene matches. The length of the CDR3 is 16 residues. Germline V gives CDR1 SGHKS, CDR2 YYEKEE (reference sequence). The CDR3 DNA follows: TGTGCCAGCAGCTTGGCTAGCGGCCGGAGCACAGATACGCAGTATTTT. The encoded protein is CASSLASGRSTDTQYF. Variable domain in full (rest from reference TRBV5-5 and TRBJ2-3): DAGVTQSPTHLIKTRGQQVTLRCSPISGHKSVSWYQQVLGQGPQFIFQYYEKEERGRGNFPDRFSARQFPNYSSELNVNALLLGDSALYLCASSLASGRSTDTQYFGPGTRLTVL.

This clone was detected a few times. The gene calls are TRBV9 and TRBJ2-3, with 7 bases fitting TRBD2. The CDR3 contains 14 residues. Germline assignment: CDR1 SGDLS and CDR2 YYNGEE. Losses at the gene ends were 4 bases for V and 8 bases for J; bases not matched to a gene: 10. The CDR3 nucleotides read TGTGCCAGCAGCTATCGATCGGGAGGCGGTACGCAGTATTTT. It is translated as CASSYRSGGGTQYF.

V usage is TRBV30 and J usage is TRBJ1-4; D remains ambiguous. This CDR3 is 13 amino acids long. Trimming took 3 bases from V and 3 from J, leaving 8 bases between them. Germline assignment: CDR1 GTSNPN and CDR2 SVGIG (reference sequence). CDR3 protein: CAWSGQSNEKLFF. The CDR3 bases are TGTGCCTGGAGCGGCCAGTCTAATGAAAAACTGTTTTTT.

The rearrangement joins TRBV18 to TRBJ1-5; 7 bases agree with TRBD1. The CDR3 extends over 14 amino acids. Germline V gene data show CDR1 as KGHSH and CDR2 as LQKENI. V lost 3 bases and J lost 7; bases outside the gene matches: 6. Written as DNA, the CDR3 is TGTGCCAGCTCACCGAGGGACAGTCAGCAGCCCCAGCATTTT. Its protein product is CASSPRDSQQPQHF.

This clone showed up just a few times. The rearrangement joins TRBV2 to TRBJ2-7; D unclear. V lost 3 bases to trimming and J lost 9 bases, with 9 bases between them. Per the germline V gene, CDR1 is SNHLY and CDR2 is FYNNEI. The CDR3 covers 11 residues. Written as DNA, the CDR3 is TGTGCCAGCAGTGACGGCCTAACGCAGTACGTC. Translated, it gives CASSDGLTQYV.

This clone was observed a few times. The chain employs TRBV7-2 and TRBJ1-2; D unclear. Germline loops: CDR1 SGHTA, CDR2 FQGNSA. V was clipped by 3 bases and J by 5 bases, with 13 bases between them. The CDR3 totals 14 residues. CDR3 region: CASSLGGRMYGYTF. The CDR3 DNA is TGTGCCAGCAGCTTGGGAGGTAGAATGTATGGCTACACCTTC.

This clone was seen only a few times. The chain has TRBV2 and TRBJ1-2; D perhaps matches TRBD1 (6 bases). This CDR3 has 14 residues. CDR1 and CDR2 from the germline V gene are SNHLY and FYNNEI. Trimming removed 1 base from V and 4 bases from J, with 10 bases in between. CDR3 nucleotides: TGTGCCAGCAGTGAAGTTCGGACAGCCTATGGCTACACCTTC. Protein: CASSEVRTAYGYTF. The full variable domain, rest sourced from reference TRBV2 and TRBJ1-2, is EPEVTQTPSHQVTQMGQEVILRCVPISNHLYFYWYRQILGQKVEFLVSFYNNEISEKSEIFDDQFSVERPDGSNFTLKIRSTKLEDSAMYFCASSEVRTAYGYTFGSGTRLTVV.

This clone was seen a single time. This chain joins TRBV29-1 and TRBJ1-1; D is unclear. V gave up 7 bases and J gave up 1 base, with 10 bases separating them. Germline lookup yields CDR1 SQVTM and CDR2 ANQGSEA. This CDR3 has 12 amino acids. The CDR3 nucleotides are TGCAGCGGCGGACGGGAGAACACTGAAGCTTTCTTT. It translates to CSGGRENTEAFF.

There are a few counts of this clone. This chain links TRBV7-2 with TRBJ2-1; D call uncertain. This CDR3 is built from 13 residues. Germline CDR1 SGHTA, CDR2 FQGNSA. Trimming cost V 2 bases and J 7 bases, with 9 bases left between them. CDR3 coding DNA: TGTGCCAGCAGCTTAACACCCAGAAATGAGCAGTTCTTC. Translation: CASSLTPRNEQFF. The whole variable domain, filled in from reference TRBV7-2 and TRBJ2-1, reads GAGVSQSPSNKVTEKGKDVELRCDPISGHTALYWYRQSLGQGLEFLIYFQGNSAPDKSGLPSDRFSAERTGGSVSTLTIQRTQQEDSAVYLCASSLTPRNEQFFGPGTRLTVL.

The chain's CDR3 is CASSLGRPTETQYF. CDR3 DNA sequence: TGTGCCAGCAGTTTGGGCAGACCTACGGAGACCCAGTACTTC. The rearrangement joins TRBV27 to TRBJ2-5; no definite D call. The V end lost 3 bases, the J end lost 5 bases, and 13 bases lay between the germline ends. The CDR3 covers 14 residues. Germline V gene lookup returns CDR1 MNHEY and CDR2 SMNVEV (reference sequence).

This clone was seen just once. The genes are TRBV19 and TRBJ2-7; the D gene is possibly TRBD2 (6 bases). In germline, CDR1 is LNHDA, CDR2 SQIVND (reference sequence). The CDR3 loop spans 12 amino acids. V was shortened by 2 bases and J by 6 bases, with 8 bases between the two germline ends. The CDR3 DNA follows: TGTGCCAGTAGTATAACCGGGGGCGAGCAGTACTTC. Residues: CASSITGGEQYF. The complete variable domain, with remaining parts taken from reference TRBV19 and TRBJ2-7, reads DGGITQSPKYLFRKEGQNVTLSCEQNLNHDAMYWYRQDPGQGLRLIYYSQIVNDFQKGDIAEGYSVSREKKESFPLTVTSAQKNPTAFYLCASSITGGEQYFGPGTRLTVT.

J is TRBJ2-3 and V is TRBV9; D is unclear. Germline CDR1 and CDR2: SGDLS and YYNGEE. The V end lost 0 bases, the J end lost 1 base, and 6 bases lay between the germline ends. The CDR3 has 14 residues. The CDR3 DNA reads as TGTGCCAGCAGCGTAGCTCCAGGCACAGATACGCAGTATTTT. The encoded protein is CASSVAPGTDTQYF.

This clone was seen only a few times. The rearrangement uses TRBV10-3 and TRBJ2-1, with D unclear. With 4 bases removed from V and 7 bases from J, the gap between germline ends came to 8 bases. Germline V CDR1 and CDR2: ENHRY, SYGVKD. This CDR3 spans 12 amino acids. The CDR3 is CAISVFGNEQFF. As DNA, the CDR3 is TGTGCCATCAGTGTATTTGGGAATGAGCAGTTCTTC.